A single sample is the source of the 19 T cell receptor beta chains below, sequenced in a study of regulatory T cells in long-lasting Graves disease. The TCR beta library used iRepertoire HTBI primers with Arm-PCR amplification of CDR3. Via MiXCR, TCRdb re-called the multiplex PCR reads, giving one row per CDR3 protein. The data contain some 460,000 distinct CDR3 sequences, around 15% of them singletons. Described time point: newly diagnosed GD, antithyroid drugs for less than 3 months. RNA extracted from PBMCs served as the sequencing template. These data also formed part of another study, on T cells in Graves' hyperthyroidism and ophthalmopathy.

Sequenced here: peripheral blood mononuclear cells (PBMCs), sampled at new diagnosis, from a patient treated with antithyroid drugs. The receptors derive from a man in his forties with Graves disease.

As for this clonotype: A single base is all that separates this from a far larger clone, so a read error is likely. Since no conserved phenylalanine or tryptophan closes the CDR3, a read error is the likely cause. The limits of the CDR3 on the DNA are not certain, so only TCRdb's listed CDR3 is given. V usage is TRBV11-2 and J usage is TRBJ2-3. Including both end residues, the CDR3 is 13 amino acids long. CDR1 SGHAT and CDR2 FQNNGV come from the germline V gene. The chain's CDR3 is CASLGSGSYEQYL.

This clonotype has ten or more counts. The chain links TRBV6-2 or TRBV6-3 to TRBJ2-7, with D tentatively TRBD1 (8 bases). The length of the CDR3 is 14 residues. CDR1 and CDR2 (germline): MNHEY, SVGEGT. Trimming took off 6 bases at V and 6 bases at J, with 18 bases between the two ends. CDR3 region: CASSPGQGGREQYF. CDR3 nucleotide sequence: TGTGCCAGCAGCCCCGGACAGGGAGGGCGCGAGCAGTACTTC.

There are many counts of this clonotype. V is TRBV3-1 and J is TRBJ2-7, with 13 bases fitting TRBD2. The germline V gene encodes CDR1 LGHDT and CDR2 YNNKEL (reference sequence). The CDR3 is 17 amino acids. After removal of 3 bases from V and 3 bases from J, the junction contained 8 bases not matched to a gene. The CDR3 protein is CASSQAKLAGGHYEQYF. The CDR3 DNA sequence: TGTGCCAGCAGCCAGGCGAAACTAGCGGGAGGGCACTACGAGCAGTACTTC.

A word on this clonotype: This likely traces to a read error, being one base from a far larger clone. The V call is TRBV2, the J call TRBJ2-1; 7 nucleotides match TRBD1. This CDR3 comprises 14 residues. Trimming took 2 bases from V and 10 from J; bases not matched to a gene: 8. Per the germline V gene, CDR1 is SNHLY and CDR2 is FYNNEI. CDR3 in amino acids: CASSERDRAYEQFF. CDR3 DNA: TGTGCCAGCAGTGAACGTGACAGGGCCTACGAGCAGTTCTTC.

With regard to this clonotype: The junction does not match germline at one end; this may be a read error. The CDR3 loop reads CASSYSMRAGASGANVLIF. CDR3 sequence (DNA): TGTGCCAGCAGTTACTCGATGCGAGCGGGGGCCTCTGGGGCCAACGTCCTGATTTTC. The chain has TRBV6-6 and TRBJ2-6; 8 positions agree with TRBD2. The germline CDR1 and CDR2 sequences are MNHNY and SVGAGI (reference sequence). This CDR3 region has 19 residues.

Here the CDR3 DNA reads TGTGCCAGCAGCCACGGACACGGGAACACTGAAGCTTTCTTT. This codes for CASSHGHGNTEAFF. This rearrangement joins TRBV7-3 to TRBJ1-1; weak D call: TRBD1 (5 bases). Trimming pared 5 bases from V and 1 base from J, leaving 11 bases between. CDR1 is SGHTA, CDR2 FQGTGA, per germline. This CDR3 is 14 amino acids long.

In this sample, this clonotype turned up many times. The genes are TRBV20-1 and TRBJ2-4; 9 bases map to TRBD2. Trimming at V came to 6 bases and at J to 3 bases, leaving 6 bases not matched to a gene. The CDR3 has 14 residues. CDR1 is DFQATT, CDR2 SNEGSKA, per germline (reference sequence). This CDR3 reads CSANSGSGKNIQYF. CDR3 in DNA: TGCAGTGCAAATAGCGGGAGTGGCAAAAACATTCAGTACTTC.

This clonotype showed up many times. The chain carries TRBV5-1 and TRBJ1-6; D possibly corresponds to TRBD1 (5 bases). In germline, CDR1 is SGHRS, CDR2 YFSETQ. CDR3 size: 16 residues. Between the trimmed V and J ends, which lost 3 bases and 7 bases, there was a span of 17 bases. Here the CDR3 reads CASSSQPGGGNSPLHF. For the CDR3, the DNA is TGCGCCAGCAGCTCCCAACCGGGGGGAGGAAATTCACCCCTCCACTTT.

CDR3: CASSPRTGGNNEQFF. In DNA form, the CDR3 reads TGTGCCAGCAGCCCGAGGACAGGGGGAAACAATGAGCAGTTCTTC. V is TRBV13 and J is TRBJ2-1, with 10 positions matching TRBD1. Germline V lookup: CDR1 PRHDT, CDR2 FYEKMQ (reference sequence). V dropped 5 bases and J dropped 5; count of bases not matched to a gene: 6. CDR3 length: 15 residues.

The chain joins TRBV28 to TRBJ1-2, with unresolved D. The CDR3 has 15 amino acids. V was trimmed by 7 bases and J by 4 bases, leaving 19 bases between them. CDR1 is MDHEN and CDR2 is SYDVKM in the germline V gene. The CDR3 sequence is CASNSRSPGIYGYTF. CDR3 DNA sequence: TGTGCCAGCAATTCTCGGTCCCCGGGTATCTATGGCTACACCTTC.

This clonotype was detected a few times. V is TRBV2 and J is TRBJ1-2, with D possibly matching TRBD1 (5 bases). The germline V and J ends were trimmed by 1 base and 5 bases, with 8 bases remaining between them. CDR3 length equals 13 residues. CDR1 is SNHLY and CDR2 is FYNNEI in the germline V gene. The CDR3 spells CASSEEGYYGYTF. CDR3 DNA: TGTGCCAGCAGTGAAGAGGGGTATTATGGCTACACCTTC.

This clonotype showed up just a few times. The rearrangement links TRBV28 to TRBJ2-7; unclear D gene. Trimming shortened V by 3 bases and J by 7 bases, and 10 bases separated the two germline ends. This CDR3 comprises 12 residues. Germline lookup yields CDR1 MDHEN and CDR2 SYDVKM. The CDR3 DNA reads TGTGCCAGCAGTTTCTCTTACAATGAGCAGTACTTC. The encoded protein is CASSFSYNEQYF. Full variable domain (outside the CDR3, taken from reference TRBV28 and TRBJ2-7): DVKVTQSSRYLVKRTGEKVFLECVQDMDHENMFWYRQDPGLGLRLIYFSYDVKMKEKGDIPEGYSVSREKKERFSLILESASTNQTSMYLCASSFSYNEQYFGPGTRLTVT.

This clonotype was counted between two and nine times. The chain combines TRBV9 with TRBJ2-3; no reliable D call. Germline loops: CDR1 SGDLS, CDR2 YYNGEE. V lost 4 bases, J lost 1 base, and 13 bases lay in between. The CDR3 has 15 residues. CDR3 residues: CASSPRLCCTDTQYF. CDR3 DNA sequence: TGTGCCAGCAGCCCGCGCCTTTGTTGCACAGATACGCAGTATTTT.

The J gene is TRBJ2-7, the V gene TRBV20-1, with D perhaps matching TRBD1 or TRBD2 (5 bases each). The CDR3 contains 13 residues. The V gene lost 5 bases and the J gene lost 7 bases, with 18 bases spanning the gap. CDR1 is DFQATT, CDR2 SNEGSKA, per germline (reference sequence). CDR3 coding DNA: TGCAGTGCTTACCGGGACCGTTTGAGTGAGCAGTACTTC. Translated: CSAYRDRLSEQYF.

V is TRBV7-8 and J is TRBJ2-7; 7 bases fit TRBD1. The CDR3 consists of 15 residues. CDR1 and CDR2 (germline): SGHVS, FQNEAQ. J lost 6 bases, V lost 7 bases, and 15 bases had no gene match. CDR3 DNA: TGTGCCAGCACCCAGACAGGGTCTGCCCTCCGCGAGCAGTACTTC. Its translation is CASTQTGSALREQYF.

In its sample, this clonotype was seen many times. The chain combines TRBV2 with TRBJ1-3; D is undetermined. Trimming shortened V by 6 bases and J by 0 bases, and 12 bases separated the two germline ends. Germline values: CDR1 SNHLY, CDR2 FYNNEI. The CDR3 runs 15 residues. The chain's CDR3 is CASRSTYYSGNTIYF. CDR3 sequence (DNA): TGTGCCAGCAGGTCCACTTACTACTCTGGAAACACCATATATTTT.

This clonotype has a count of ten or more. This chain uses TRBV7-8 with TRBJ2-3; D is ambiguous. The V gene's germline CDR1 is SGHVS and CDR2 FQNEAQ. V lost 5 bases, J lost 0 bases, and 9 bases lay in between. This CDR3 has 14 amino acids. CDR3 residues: CASSPLPSTDTQYF. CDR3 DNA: TGTGCCAGCAGCCCTCTACCGAGCACAGATACGCAGTATTTT.

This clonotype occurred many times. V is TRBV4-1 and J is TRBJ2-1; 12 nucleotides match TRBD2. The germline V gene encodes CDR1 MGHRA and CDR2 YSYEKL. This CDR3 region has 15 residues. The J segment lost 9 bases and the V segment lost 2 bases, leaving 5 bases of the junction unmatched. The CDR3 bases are TGCGCCAGCAGCCAAAGACTAGCGGGAGCCTCTGAGCAGTTCTTC. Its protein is CASSQRLAGASEQFF.

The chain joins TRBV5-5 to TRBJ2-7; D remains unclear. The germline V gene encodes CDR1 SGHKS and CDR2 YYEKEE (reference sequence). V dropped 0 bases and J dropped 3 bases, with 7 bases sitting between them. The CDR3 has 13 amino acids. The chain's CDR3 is CASSLATDYEQYF. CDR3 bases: TGTGCCAGCAGCTTGGCCACAGACTACGAGCAGTACTTC. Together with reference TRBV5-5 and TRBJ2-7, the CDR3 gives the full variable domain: DAGVTQSPTHLIKTRGQQVTLRCSPISGHKSVSWYQQVLGQGPQFIFQYYEKEERGRGNFPDRFSARQFPNYSSELNVNALLLGDSALYLCASSLATDYEQYFGPGTRLTVT.